One sample yielded the 27 T cell receptor beta chains listed below, sequenced in a study of control samples from healthy donors and cancer patients. Generated by immunoSEQ multiplex PCR, the TCRdb table keeps only in-frame clones and is missing some. The data show roughly 30,000 clones, 87% seen once. Sequenced sample: formalin-fixed, paraffin-embedded tissue. Every receptor here comes from a female donor with melanoma.

The chain couples TRBV18 to TRBJ1-5; a weak D match, TRBD1 (6 bases). The germline V gene encodes CDR1 KGHSH and CDR2 LQKENI. Trimming cost V 3 bases and J 3 bases, with 9 bases left between them. The CDR3 loop spans 14 amino acids. The CDR3 coding sequence is TGTGCCAGCTCACCTGGGGGGGCCAATCAGCCCCAGCATTTT. Protein: CASSPGGANQPQHF.

This clone showed up just a few times. The CDR3 sequence is CSVGGVWNTEAFF. The CDR3, as DNA: TGCAGCGTTGGGGGGGTATGGAACACTGAAGCTTTCTTT. The chain recombines TRBV29-1 with TRBJ1-1; perhaps TRBD1 as D (5 bases). The CDR3 is 13 residues long. V gave up 4 bases and J gave up 1 base, with 10 bases separating them. Germline-derived CDR1 and CDR2 are SQVTM and ANQGSEA.

This sequence joins TRBV29-1 and TRBJ2-3, with D unclear. This CDR3 has 15 amino acids. Trimming removed 0 bases at V and 0 bases at J, with 10 bases between. Germline V CDR1 and CDR2: SQVTM, ANQGSEA. The chain's CDR3 is CSVEDRRLSTDTQYF. CDR3 coding DNA: TGCAGCGTTGAAGATCGCCGGCTCAGCACAGATACGCAGTATTTT.

The chain employs TRBV3-1 (or the pseudogene TRBV3-2) and TRBJ2-7, with D tentatively TRBD2 (5 bases). V was trimmed by 4 bases and J by 3 bases, leaving 10 bases between them. Germline V gene lookup returns CDR1 LGHDT and CDR2 YNNKEL (reference sequence). The CDR3 has 13 residues. CDR3 sequence reads: CASSPGLNYEQYF. CDR3 in DNA: TGTGCCAGCAGCCCAGGACTCAACTACGAGCAGTACTTC.

The chain carries TRBV19 and TRBJ2-1; possible D gene TRBD2, 5 bases. The CDR3 is 15 amino acids. Germline V gives CDR1 LNHDA, CDR2 SQIVND (reference sequence). Trimming removed 5 bases at V and 0 bases at J, with 11 bases between. The CDR3 sequence is CASSALGSSYNEQFF. CDR3 DNA sequence: TGTGCCAGTAGTGCCTTAGGGAGCTCCTACAATGAGCAGTTCTTC. Complete variable domain (other parts from reference TRBV19 and TRBJ2-1): DGGITQSPKYLFRKEGQNVTLSCEQNLNHDAMYWYRQDPGQGLRLIYYSQIVNDFQKGDIAEGYSVSREKKESFPLTVTSAQKNPTAFYLCASSALGSSYNEQFFGPGTRLTVL.

The genes are TRBV4-1 and TRBJ2-5; D is ambiguous. The CDR3 has 15 residues. V dropped 1 base and J dropped 0 bases, with 9 bases sitting between them. Germline V lookup: CDR1 MGHRA, CDR2 YSYEKL. The CDR3, as DNA: TGCGCCAGCAGCCAAGTGGTCAGAAACCAAGAGACCCAGTACTTC. Residues: CASSQVVRNQETQYF.

CDR3 protein: CALQSRDRGRLSTDTQYF. CDR3 DNA sequence: TGTGCTTTGCAGTCCCGGGACAGGGGGCGATTGAGCACAGATACGCAGTATTTT. The chain recombines TRBV5-4 with TRBJ2-3; the match to TRBD1 covers 12 bases. Germline loops: CDR1 SGHNT, CDR2 YYREEE (reference sequence). The CDR3 spans 18 residues. Supplemented by reference TRBV5-4 and TRBJ2-3, the full variable domain reads ETGVTQSPTHLIKTRGQQVTLRCSSQSGHNTVSWYQQALGQGPQFIFQYYREEENGRGNFPPRFSGLQFPNYSSELNVNALELDDSALYLCALQSRDRGRLSTDTQYFGPGTRLTVL.

The V and J genes are TRBV6-1 and TRBJ2-4; D ambiguous. CDR1 and CDR2 (germline): MNHNS, SASEGT. The V and J ends lost 1 base and 8 bases respectively, with 15 bases between them. The CDR3 has 15 residues. CDR3 bases: TGTGCCAGCAGTGAAGTTAAAGCCAGTACGGACATTCAGTACTTC. Translated, it gives CASSEVKASTDIQYF.

The chain couples TRBV7-9 to TRBJ1-1; D uncertain. The CDR3 length is 11 residues. V was pared by 3 bases and J by 5 bases, with 4 bases between. Germline CDR1 is SEHNR and CDR2 is FQNEAQ (reference sequence). The CDR3 reads CASSFPTEAFF. DNA of the CDR3: TGTGCCAGCAGCTTTCCGACTGAAGCTTTCTTT.

The chain links TRBV10-1 to TRBJ1-1; no clear D gene. Germline V lookup: CDR1 WNHNN, CDR2 SYGVQD (reference sequence). Trimming left V 6 bases short and J 1 base short, with 9 bases between. CDR3 length: 13 amino acids. CDR3 amino acids: CASSRTRNTEAFF. The CDR3 nucleotides are TGCGCCAGCAGCCGGACGAGGAACACTGAAGCTTTCTTT.

The chain carries TRBV2 and TRBJ1-2; the match to TRBD1 covers 7 bases. This CDR3 region has 15 residues. The germline V gene has CDR1 SNHLY and CDR2 FYNNEI. V dropped 3 bases and J dropped 4; count of bases not matched to a gene: 8. CDR3 amino acids: CASSEGQGDVYGYTF. CDR3 in DNA: TGTGCCAGCAGTGAGGGGCAGGGGGATGTCTATGGCTACACCTTC.

The chain has TRBV18 and TRBJ2-2, with no clear D. V was shortened by 6 bases and J by 0 bases, with 5 bases between the two germline ends. The CDR3 loop spans 13 amino acids. Germline CDR1 and CDR2: KGHSH and LQKENI. CDR3 sequence: CASSRTNTGELFF. The CDR3 DNA reads as TGTGCCAGCTCCCGAACGAACACCGGGGAGCTGTTTTTT.

In this sample, this clone turned up once. This CDR3 is CASSSTSGQYNEQFF. The DNA for the CDR3 is TGTGCCAGCAGCTCGACTAGCGGTCAATACAATGAGCAGTTCTTC. The gene calls are TRBV7-2 and TRBJ2-1, with 9 bases lining up with TRBD2. Germline V gene data show CDR1 as SGHTA and CDR2 as FQGNSA. CDR3 length: 15 residues. V shed 4 bases, J shed 4 bases, and the junction held 5 bases outside the gene matches.

The V call is TRBV5-1, the J call TRBJ2-5; no clear D. CDR1 SGHRS and CDR2 YFSETQ come from the germline V gene. The CDR3 covers 11 residues. V shed 8 bases and J shed 4 bases, with 9 bases lying between them. CDR3 DNA sequence: TGCGCCAGTATAGGGTTAGAGACCCAGTACTTC. Translation gives CASIGLETQYF.

V and J are TRBV7-2 and TRBJ2-5; TRBD1 matches at 7 bases. The germline V gene has CDR1 SGHTA and CDR2 FQGNSA. This CDR3 region has 13 residues. V shed 5 bases and J 3 bases; nucleotides not matched to a gene: 3. This CDR3 reads CASSRGQEETQYF. CDR3 nucleotides: TGTGCCAGCAGCCGTGGACAGGAAGAGACCCAGTACTTC.

The chain employs TRBV21-1 and TRBJ1-1. TRBV21-1 is noted as a pseudogene. The CDR3 loop spans 13 amino acids. The CDR3: CATRGGQECLAFF. CDR3 bases: TGTGCCACCAGGGGGGGGCAGGAATGTTTAGCTTTCTTT.

This chain uses TRBV7-9 with TRBJ2-7, with a possible D match to TRBD2 (5 bases). V lost 2 bases and J 7 bases, leaving 9 bases between the germline ends. Per germline, CDR1 SEHNR and CDR2 FQNEAQ (reference sequence). There are 12 residues in the CDR3. This CDR3 reads CASSLISGEQYF. CDR3 coding DNA: TGTGCCAGCAGCTTAATATCGGGGGAGCAGTACTTC.

This sequence joins TRBV28 and TRBJ1-2, with 8 bases that match TRBD1. The CDR3 runs to 14 residues. Looked up from germline, CDR1 is MDHEN and CDR2 is SYDVKM. After removal of 6 bases from V and 2 bases from J, the junction contained 5 bases not matched to a gene. The CDR3 nucleotides read TGTGCCAGCAGCCCGACAGGGGTCAACTATGGCTACACCTTC. It specifies CASSPTGVNYGYTF.

The chain employs TRBV6-1 and TRBJ2-7, with D perhaps TRBD2 (6 bases). Germline loops: CDR1 MNHNS, CDR2 SASEGT. The CDR3 has 14 amino acids. Trimming cost V 3 bases and J 6 bases, with 15 bases left between them. In DNA, the CDR3 is TGTGCCAGCAGTGATCAGGGAGGATTGTCCGAGCAGTACTTC. This sequence encodes CASSDQGGLSEQYF.

This clone was seen only a few times. CDR3 sequence (DNA): TGTGCCAGCTCACCAGGGGACAATCAGCCCCAGCATTTT. This gives the protein CASSPGDNQPQHF. V and J are TRBV18 and TRBJ1-5; the D is unclear. Per the germline V gene, CDR1 is KGHSH and CDR2 is LQKENI. V lost 2 bases, J lost 3 bases, and 5 bases lay in between. The CDR3 sequence is 13 residues long.

The chain couples TRBV18 to TRBJ1-1; tentative D call: TRBD1 (6 bases). Between the trimmed V and J ends, which lost 3 bases and 0 bases, there was a span of 14 bases. Looked up from germline, CDR1 is KGHSH and CDR2 is LQKENI. The CDR3 contains 16 residues. The CDR3 coding sequence is TGTGCCAGCTCACCCCAAGGAACAGGGATGAACACTGAAGCTTTCTTT. It translates to CASSPQGTGMNTEAFF.

The chain combines TRBV5-4 with TRBJ1-4; D is undetermined. CDR1 is SGHNT and CDR2 is YYREEE in the germline V gene (reference sequence). V lost 0 bases and J 13 bases, leaving 10 bases between the germline ends. The CDR3 length is 12 residues. CDR3 sequence: CASSLEGSRLFF. CDR3 nucleotide sequence: TGTGCCAGCAGCTTGGAAGGCAGTAGACTGTTTTTT.

The chain combines TRBV27 with TRBJ1-4, with D possibly matching TRBD1 (5 bases). V gave up 5 bases and J gave up 8 bases, with 21 bases separating them. The CDR3 has 16 amino acids. The germline gives CDR1 MNHEY, CDR2 SMNVEV (reference sequence). The CDR3 region has the DNA TGTGCCAGCAGTAGGCTGTCGAGTCAGGGTGTCGAAAAACTGTTTTTT. Encoded protein: CASSRLSSQGVEKLFF.

This chain links TRBV6-4 with TRBJ2-1; 10 positions agree with TRBD2. The CDR3 runs 15 residues. Germline CDR1 is MRHNA and CDR2 is SNTAGT. With V trimmed by 4 bases and J by 4 bases, 4 bases remained unmatched. The CDR3 loop reads CASSAGLAHYNEQFF. The CDR3 DNA reads as TGTGCCAGCAGTGCGGGACTAGCGCATTACAATGAGCAGTTCTTC.

Only one count was recorded for this clone. The V gene is TRBV7-9, the J gene TRBJ2-2; TRBD2 is a possible D gene (6 bases). This CDR3 is built from 16 residues. CDR1 and CDR2 from the germline V gene are SEHNR and FQNEAQ (reference sequence). Trimming removed 2 bases at V and 6 bases at J, with 16 bases between. The CDR3 DNA sequence: TGTGCCAGCAGCTTAATTGGACGGGAGTGGGCCGGGGAGCTGTTTTTT. Translated: CASSLIGREWAGELFF.

The chain employs TRBV19 and TRBJ2-2; D is possibly TRBD2 (6 bases). V dropped 1 base and J dropped 6 bases, with 9 bases sitting between them. The CDR3 extends over 14 amino acids. Germline V gene sequence: CDR1 LNHDA, CDR2 SQIVND (reference sequence). For the CDR3, the DNA is TGTGCCAGTAGTATAGGGGGACTGTCCGGGGAGCTGTTTTTT. It translates to CASSIGGLSGELFF.

V is TRBV19 and J is TRBJ2-5; D is perhaps TRBD2 (6 bases). V was shortened by 4 bases and J by 4 bases, with 16 bases between the two germline ends. Germline V CDR1 and CDR2: LNHDA, SQIVND (reference sequence). CDR3 length: 15 residues. This CDR3 reads CASSSGVQYGETQYF. The CDR3, as DNA: TGTGCCAGTAGTAGCGGGGTGCAGTATGGAGAGACCCAGTACTTC. Variable domain in full (rest from reference TRBV19 and TRBJ2-5): DGGITQSPKYLFRKEGQNVTLSCEQNLNHDAMYWYRQDPGQGLRLIYYSQIVNDFQKGDIAEGYSVSREKKESFPLTVTSAQKNPTAFYLCASSSGVQYGETQYFGPGTRLLVL.